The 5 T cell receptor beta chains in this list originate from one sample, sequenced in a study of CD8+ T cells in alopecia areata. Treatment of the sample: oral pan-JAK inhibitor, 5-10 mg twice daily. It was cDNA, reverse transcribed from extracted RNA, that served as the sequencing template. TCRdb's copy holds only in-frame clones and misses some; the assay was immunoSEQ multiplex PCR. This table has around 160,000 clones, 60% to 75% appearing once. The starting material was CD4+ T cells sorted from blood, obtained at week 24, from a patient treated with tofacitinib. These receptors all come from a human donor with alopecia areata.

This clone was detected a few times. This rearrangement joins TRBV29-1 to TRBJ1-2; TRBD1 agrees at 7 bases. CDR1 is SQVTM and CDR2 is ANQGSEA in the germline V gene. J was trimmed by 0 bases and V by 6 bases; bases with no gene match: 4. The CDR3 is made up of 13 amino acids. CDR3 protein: CSVGQRANYGYTF. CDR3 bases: TGCAGCGTGGGACAGAGAGCTAACTATGGCTACACCTTC.

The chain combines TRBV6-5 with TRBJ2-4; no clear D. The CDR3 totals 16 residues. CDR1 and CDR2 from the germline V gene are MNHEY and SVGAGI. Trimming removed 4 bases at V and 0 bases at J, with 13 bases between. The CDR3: CASSSLTVEAKNIQYF. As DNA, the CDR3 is TGTGCCAGCAGTTCATTGACTGTGGAAGCCAAAAACATTCAGTACTTC.

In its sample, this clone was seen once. The CDR3 protein is CATSDLGGLNVELFF. For the CDR3, the DNA is TGTGCCACCAGTGACCTAGGGGGGCTTAACGTGGAGCTGTTTTTT. The gene calls are TRBV15 and TRBJ2-2; D possibly matches TRBD1 or TRBD2 (6 bases each). Germline-derived CDR1 and CDR2 are LNHNV and YYDKDF (reference sequence). V dropped 6 bases and J dropped 10 bases, with 21 bases sitting between them. This CDR3 comprises 15 residues.

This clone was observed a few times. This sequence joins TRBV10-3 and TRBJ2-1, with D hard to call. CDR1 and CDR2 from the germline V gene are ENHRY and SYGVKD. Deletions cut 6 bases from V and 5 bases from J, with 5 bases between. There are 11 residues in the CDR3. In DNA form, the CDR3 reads TGTGCCATCAGGGGTGACAATGAGCAGTTCTTC. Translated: CAIRGDNEQFF.

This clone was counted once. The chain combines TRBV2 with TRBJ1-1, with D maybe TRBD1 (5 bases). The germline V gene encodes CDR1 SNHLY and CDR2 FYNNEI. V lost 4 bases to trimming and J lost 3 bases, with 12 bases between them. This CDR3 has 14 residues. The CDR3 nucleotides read TGTGCCAGCAGTGTCACGGTAGGGGACACTGAAGCTTTCTTT. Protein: CASSVTVGDTEAFF.